The rows below give T cell receptor beta chains drawn from one sample of a study of early T cells in non-severe SARS-CoV-2 infection. TCRdb analysed the 5' RACE reads with MiXCR anew, one entry per CDR3 protein. The table shows more than 80,000 distinct CDR3 sequences, with over 13% occurring only once. The sample was whole blood. The receptors stem from an adult who was a healthcare worker with PCR-confirmed SARS-CoV-2 infection or an uninfected control (not recorded which). The CDR3 runs from the conserved cysteine through the conserved F or W. Fields, in order: CDR3 length, J gene, V gene, clone size, D gene, CDR3 protein, CDR3 DNA. A D gene is named only where the DNA matches it firmly. Some rows have no size entry. The others give once, few or many, or a class for an expanded clone.

>17|TRBJ2-2|TRBV7-9|few|TRBD2
CASSATGTSSSFGELFF
TGTGCCAGCAGCGCCACCGGGACTAGCTCGTCATTCGGGGAGCTGTTTTTT
>12|TRBJ2-7|TRBV4-2|-|-
CASSQTLYEQYF
TGTGCCAGCAGCCAAACTCTCTACGAGCAGTACTTC
>16|TRBJ1-1|TRBV12-3/TRBV12-4|-|TRBD1
CASSLVATGGDTEAFF
TGTGCCAGCAGTTTAGTCGCGACAGGGGGGGACACTGAAGCTTTCTTT
>16|TRBJ2-7|TRBV20-1|-|TRBD2
CSATTPLADLSYEQYF
TGCAGTGCTACCACTCCCCTAGCGGACCTCTCCTACGAGCAGTACTTC
>15|TRBJ2-1|TRBV7-2|many|TRBD2
CASSLTSGPYNEQFF
TGTGCCAGCAGCCTGACTAGCGGGCCTTACAATGAGCAGTTCTTC
>15|TRBJ2-5|TRBV7-7|many|TRBD1
CASSLAGTGEETQYF
TGTGCCAGCAGCTTAGCCGGGACAGGGGAAGAGACCCAGTACTTC
>13|TRBJ1-2|TRBV12-3/TRBV12-4|-|TRBD1
CASSSQGAHGYTF
TGTGCCAGCAGCTCCCAGGGGGCTCATGGCTACACCTTC
>17|TRBJ2-7|TRBV5-1|-|-
CASSLPQARDFRYEQYF
TGCGCCAGCAGCTTGCCGCAAGCTAGGGACTTCAGATACGAGCAGTACTTC
>13|TRBJ2-1|TRBV20-1|many|TRBD2
CSATGLEEDEQFF
TGCAGTGCCACCGGACTAGAAGAAGATGAGCAGTTCTTC
>17|TRBJ2-1|TRBV6-5|few|TRBD2
CASSKGPGTSGDNEQFF
TGTGCCAGCAGTAAGGGCCCCGGGACTAGCGGCGACAATGAGCAGTTCTTC
>13|TRBJ1-2|TRBV7-9|few|-
CASSDRQVYGYTF
TGTGCCAGCAGCGATCGACAGGTATATGGCTACACCTTC
>17|TRBJ2-1|TRBV9|-|-
CASSVFPQDTSYNEQFF
TGTGCCAGCAGCGTATTTCCTCAGGACACCTCCTACAATGAGCAGTTCTTC
>15|TRBJ1-5|TRBV19|few|TRBD1
CASSLTGLSNQPQHF
TGTGCCAGTAGCCTGACAGGGCTTAGCAATCAGCCCCAGCATTTT
>14|TRBJ2-7|TRBV28|few|-
CASSPRASSYEQYF
TGTGCCAGCAGCCCCCGGGCCTCCTCCTACGAGCAGTACTTC
>14|TRBJ2-7|TRBV5-1|-|-
CASSLVSPINEQYF
TGCGCCAGCAGCTTGGTTAGCCCTATCAACGAGCAGTACTTC
>14|TRBJ2-1|TRBV15|many|TRBD2
CASQPGLSVREQFF
TGTGCCAGTCAACCGGGACTATCCGTCAGGGAGCAGTTCTTC
>13|TRBJ1-2|TRBV19|few|-
CASSEALNYGYTF
TGTGCCAGTAGTGAAGCCCTTAACTATGGCTACACCTTC
>15|TRBJ2-7|TRBV7-2|few|-
CASSFYQGTGYEQYF
TGTGCCAGCAGCTTCTACCAGGGGACGGGCTACGAGCAGTACTTC
>17|TRBJ2-3|TRBV2|many|-
CASSEAGGGPSTDTQYF
TGTGCCAGCAGTGAAGCAGGAGGCGGCCCTAGCACAGATACGCAGTATTTT
>15|TRBJ2-7|TRBV11-1|-|-
CASSVTGRPSDEQYF
TGTGCCAGCAGCGTGACAGGAAGGCCCTCCGACGAGCAGTACTTC
>13|TRBJ2-7|TRBV29-1|-|TRBD1
CSVGLQGAREQYF
TGCAGCGTTGGGTTACAGGGGGCGAGGGAGCAGTACTTC
>13|TRBJ1-1|TRBV29-1|-|-
CSAFGGMNTEAFF
TGCAGCGCATTTGGTGGTATGAACACTGAAGCTTTCTTT
>13|TRBJ1-5|TRBV20-1|few|-
CSARRQGDQPQHF
TGCAGTGCTAGACGTCAGGGAGATCAGCCCCAGCATTTT
>16|TRBJ1-5|TRBV5-5|few|-
CASRKWAQGGNQPQHF
TGTGCCAGCAGAAAATGGGCACAGGGAGGGAATCAGCCCCAGCATTTT
>15|TRBJ2-7|TRBV5-4|-|-
CASSFSWTGTYEQYF
TGTGCCAGCAGCTTCTCCTGGACGGGCACCTACGAGCAGTACTTC
>13|TRBJ1-2|TRBV27|many|-
CASSNRANYGYTF
TGTGCCAGCAGTAACAGGGCTAACTATGGCTACACCTTC
>14|TRBJ2-7|TRBV15|-|-
CATSGLRSSYEQYF
TGTGCCACCTCGGGACTCCGGTCTTCTTACGAGCAGTACTTC
>13|TRBJ1-2|TRBV29-1|-|TRBD1
CSAGDSVNYGYTF
TGCAGCGCTGGGGACAGCGTCAACTATGGCTACACCTTC
>15|TRBJ2-7|TRBV5-1|few|TRBD1
CASSSTGVKRDEQYF
TGCGCCAGCAGCTCCACAGGGGTTAAGAGGGACGAGCAGTACTTC
>15|TRBJ2-1|TRBV9|-|-
CASSRDLSSYNEQFF
TGTGCCAGCAGCCGGGACCTATCCTCCTACAATGAGCAGTTCTTC
>14|TRBJ2-7|TRBV18|-|-
CASSPPSPSYEQYF
TGTGCCAGCTCACCACCGAGCCCATCCTACGAGCAGTACTTC
>15|TRBJ1-5|TRBV12-3/TRBV12-4|-|-
CASSLLVGAHQPQHF
TGTGCCAGCAGTTTATTGGTAGGCGCCCATCAGCCCCAGCATTTT
>15|TRBJ1-1|TRBV5-6|few|TRBD1
CASSPGTGVNTEAFF
TGTGCCAGCAGCCCCGGGACAGGGGTGAACACTGAAGCTTTCTTT
>14|TRBJ1-3|TRBV20-1|once|TRBD1
CSAPTGGVRNTIYF
TGCAGTGCCCCTACAGGGGGGGTTCGGAACACCATATATTTT
>16|TRBJ2-3|TRBV4-1|-|-
CASSQDASVRVGAQYF
TGCGCCAGCAGCCAAGATGCTAGCGTGAGAGTGGGTGCGCAGTATTTT
>18|TRBJ2-3|TRBV23-1|-|TRBD2
CASSQSGLAGDGTDTQYF
TGCGCCAGCAGTCAATCCGGACTAGCGGGTGATGGCACAGATACGCAGTATTTT
>18|TRBJ2-7|TRBV20-1|-|TRBD2
CSARDGKPGLAGGYEQYF
TGCAGTGCTAGAGATGGGAAACCGGGACTAGCGGGAGGCTACGAGCAGTACTTC
>16|TRBJ2-1|TRBV6-5|many|-
CASSRQGGGSYNEQFF
TGTGCCAGCAGTCGCCAGGGGGGAGGCTCCTACAATGAGCAGTTCTTC
>16|TRBJ2-1|TRBV7-9|-|TRBD2
CASSLSLTSGSNEQFF
TGTGCCAGCAGCTTATCCTTGACTAGCGGGAGCAATGAGCAGTTCTTC